This entry describes one T cell receptor beta chain. Its matching antigen is unknown. A multiplex PCR was run with 60 Vbeta primers and 13 Jbeta primers. The data were produced by immunoSEQ multiplex PCR, yet TCRdb's version contains in-frame clones alone and is incomplete. The sample contains 150,000 to 200,000 clones, over 70% of which appear only once. This entry is derived from a study of cytomegalovirus exposure and HLA in healthy donors. Study-wide results and limits: Versus the approximately 670-donor mean, an Asian-associated ancestry cluster reportedly showed fewer N-insertions in a later analysis. The investigators catalogued under 200 TCR beta chains as cytomegalovirus-associated. Rarity marked most TCR sequences, yet some public TCRs occurred in many donors.

V gave up 2 bases and J gave up 2 bases; unmatched junction bases: 6. CDR1 is SGHRS and CDR2 is YFSETQ in the germline V gene. CDR3 size: 15 residues. The chain is built from TRBV5-1 and TRBJ2-7; 8 nucleotides agree with TRBD1. The receptor was derived from a man between 18 and 29 years old in good health and CMV-seronegative. Sequencing was carried out using PBMCs. The CDR3 sequence is CASSFGGTGPYEQYF. In DNA form, the CDR3 reads TGCGCCAGCAGCTTCGGCGGGACAGGCCCCTACGAGCAGTACTTC.